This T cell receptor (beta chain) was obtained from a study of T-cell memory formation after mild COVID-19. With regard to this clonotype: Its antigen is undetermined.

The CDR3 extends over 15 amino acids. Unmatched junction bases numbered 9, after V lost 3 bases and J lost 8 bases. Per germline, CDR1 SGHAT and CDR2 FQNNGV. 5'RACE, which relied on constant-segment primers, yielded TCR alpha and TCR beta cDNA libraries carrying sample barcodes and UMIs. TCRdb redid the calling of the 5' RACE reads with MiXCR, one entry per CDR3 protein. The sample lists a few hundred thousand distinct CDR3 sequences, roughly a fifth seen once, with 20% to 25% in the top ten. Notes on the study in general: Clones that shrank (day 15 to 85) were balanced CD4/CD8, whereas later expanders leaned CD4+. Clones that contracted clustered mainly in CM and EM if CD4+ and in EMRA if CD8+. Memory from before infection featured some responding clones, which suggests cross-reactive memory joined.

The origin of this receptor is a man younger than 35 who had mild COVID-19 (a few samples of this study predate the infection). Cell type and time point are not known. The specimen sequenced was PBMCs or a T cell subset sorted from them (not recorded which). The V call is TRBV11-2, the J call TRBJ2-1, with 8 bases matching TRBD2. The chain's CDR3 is CASSFEAGEGYEQFF. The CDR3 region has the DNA TGTGCCAGCAGCTTCGAAGCGGGGGAGGGCTATGAGCAGTTCTTC.